This T cell receptor (beta chain) was identified during a study of T cell responses to AZD1222 COVID-19 vaccine. As regards this clone: The junction differs from germline at one of its ends, possibly a read error.

Repertoires were generated with immunoSEQ multiplex PCR, while TCRdb's copy carries only in-frame clones and drops some. This repertoire shows 150,000 to 200,000 clones, under 95% found once; its top ten account for less than 1.3%. This sample comprised peripheral blood, obtained 28 days after the second AZD1222 dose. The TCR originated in an adult who received the AZD1222 COVID-19 vaccine.

The CDR3 DNA sequence: TGTGCCAGCAGCCCGCCAGGAAAGGGACTCCCCGACTTC. It is translated as CASSPPGKGLPDF. V is TRBV7-2 and J is TRBJ2-5; D perhaps matches TRBD2 (6 bases). The germline CDR1 and CDR2 sequences are SGHTA and FQGNSA. This CDR3 spans 13 amino acids. Together with reference TRBV7-2 and TRBJ2-5, the CDR3 gives the full variable domain: GAGVSQSPSNKVTEKGKDVELRCDPISGHTALYWYRQSLGQGLEFLIYFQGNSAPDKSGLPSDRFSAERTGGSVSTLTIQRTQQEDSAVYLCASSPPGKGLPDFGPGTRLLVL.